These 27 T cell receptor beta chains were sequenced from one sample in a study of shared clonotypes between healthy human individuals. Generated by immunoSEQ multiplex PCR, the TCRdb table keeps only in-frame clones and is missing some. The sample has about 2.3 million clones, approximately 93% seen once; the top ten hold roughly 0.36%. Material for sequencing was naive CD4+ T cells from PBMCs. As for subset: CD45RA+ positively selected. The receptors here all came from a man aged 18 to 30 in good health. Some clones in this sample may be carry-over from other donors' samples.

The chain employs TRBV4-1 and TRBJ2-3; tentative D call: TRBD1 (6 bases). The CDR3 runs 17 residues. From germline, CDR1 is MGHRA and CDR2 YSYEKL. Trimming removed 0 bases at V and 0 bases at J, with 13 bases between. The CDR3 here is CASSQDLGAVSTDTQYF. The DNA of the CDR3 is TGCGCCAGCAGCCAAGATCTGGGGGCGGTAAGCACAGATACGCAGTATTTT.

The gene calls are TRBV5-1 and TRBJ1-2; TRBD1 matches at 11 bases. CDR1 SGHRS and CDR2 YFSETQ come from the germline V gene. The CDR3 covers 15 residues. The ends lost 2 bases at V and 6 bases at J; junction bases unmatched: 6. The CDR3 loop reads CASSLRTGGWNGYTF. The DNA of the CDR3 is TGCGCCAGCAGCTTACGGACAGGGGGCTGGAATGGCTACACCTTC.

This chain joins TRBV6-6 and TRBJ1-6, with D perhaps TRBD1 (5 bases). This CDR3 comprises 14 residues. The V end lost 8 bases, the J end lost 4 bases, and 12 bases lay between the germline ends. Germline assignment: CDR1 MNHNY and CDR2 SVGAGI (reference sequence). The CDR3 protein is CASYTGGYNSPLHF. The CDR3 nucleotides are TGTGCCAGCTACACGGGGGGATATAATTCACCCCTCCACTTT.

The genes are TRBV5-5 and TRBJ2-1, with TRBD2 matching over 7 bases. Trimming cost V 3 bases and J 1 base; bases outside gene matches: 7. Germline CDR1 SGHKS, CDR2 YYEKEE (reference sequence). The CDR3 sequence is 16 residues long. CDR3 in amino acids: CASSSGGGVSYNEQFF. CDR3 nucleotide sequence: TGTGCCAGCAGCTCTGGTGGGGGGGTGTCCTACAATGAGCAGTTCTTC.

This clone has only one observation. The chain recombines TRBV30 with TRBJ2-3; the D gene could be TRBD1 or TRBD2 (8 bases each). The CDR3 covers 16 residues. V lost 4 bases and J lost 0, with 17 bases in between. Germline V CDR1 and CDR2: GTSNPN, SVGIG (reference sequence). Here the CDR3 reads CAWNRGASGSTDTQYF. DNA for the CDR3: TGTGCCTGGAACAGGGGGGCTAGCGGGAGCACAGATACGCAGTATTTT.

The chain couples TRBV18 to TRBJ2-6; D remains unclear. The CDR3 spans 16 residues. The germline gives CDR1 KGHSH, CDR2 LQKENI. Trimming removed 2 bases at V and 0 bases at J, with 8 bases between. CDR3 nucleotides: TGTGCCAGCTCACCAGTCAGCGTCTCTGGGGCCAACGTCCTGACTTTC. This sequence encodes CASSPVSVSGANVLTF.

The genes are TRBV5-4 and TRBJ2-2; D is unclear. The CDR3 length is 14 residues. CDR1 is SGHNT, CDR2 YYREEE, per germline (reference sequence). The V end was cut by 3 bases, the J end by 1 base, with 7 bases between. The CDR3 here is CASSSALNTGELFF. DNA for the CDR3: TGTGCCAGCAGCTCGGCTTTGAACACCGGGGAGCTGTTTTTT.

This clone has only one observation. The V call is TRBV7-9, the J call TRBJ1-1; a possible D gene is TRBD1 (5 bases). CDR1 SEHNR and CDR2 FQNEAQ come from the germline V gene (reference sequence). The CDR3 loop spans 14 amino acids. Between the trimmed V and J ends, which lost 3 bases and 5 bases, there was a span of 13 bases. For the CDR3, the DNA is TGTGCCAGCAGCTTCGCTGGGGCGCGGACTGAAGCTTTCTTT. Amino acid sequence: CASSFAGARTEAFF. Using reference TRBV7-9 and TRBJ1-1 for the parts outside the CDR3, the full variable domain is DTGVSQNPRHKITKRGQNVTFRCDPISEHNRLYWYRQTLGQGPEFLTYFQNEAQLEKSRLLSDRFSAERPKGSFSTLEIQRTEQGDSAMYLCASSFAGARTEAFFGQGTRLTVV.

The chain couples TRBV25-1 to TRBJ2-6, with unresolved D. The germline CDR1 and CDR2 sequences are MGHDK and SYGVNS. There are 14 residues in the CDR3. Trimming pared 7 bases from V and 1 base from J, leaving 8 bases between. CDR3 amino acids: CASMDASGANVLTF. The CDR3 nucleotides are TGTGCCAGCATGGACGCGTCTGGGGCCAACGTCCTGACTTTC.

The V call is TRBV2, the J call TRBJ1-1, with D maybe TRBD1 (5 bases). V was clipped by 10 bases and J by 4 bases, with 19 bases between them. Looked up from germline, CDR1 is SNHLY and CDR2 is FYNNEI. The CDR3 totals 14 residues. CDR3 loop: CANSREGQSTEAFF. CDR3 nucleotide sequence: TGTGCCAACAGCAGGGAAGGGCAAAGCACTGAAGCTTTCTTT.

The CDR3 protein is CASSLVQGSHNEQFF. DNA for the CDR3: TGTGCCAGCAGCTTAGTACAGGGGTCGCACAATGAGCAGTTCTTC. The chain combines TRBV11-2 with TRBJ2-1; 7 nucleotides agree with TRBD1. Germline-derived CDR1 and CDR2 are SGHAT and FQNNGV. J lost 5 bases, V lost 1 base, and 5 bases had no gene match. The CDR3 is 15 amino acids.

The CDR3 nucleotides are TGTGCCAGCTCAGGTCCCCTTTACGAGCAGTACTTC. It specifies CASSGPLYEQYF. The chain uses TRBV19 and TRBJ2-7; D is unclear. Germline V gene sequence: CDR1 LNHDA, CDR2 SQIVND (reference sequence). The V gene lost 9 bases and the J gene lost 4 bases, with 13 bases spanning the gap. The CDR3 covers 12 residues.

This clone was seen only once. The sample carries other DNA sequences with the same CDR3. As DNA, the CDR3 is TGTGCCAGCAGCGGGGGGCTAGCGGGAGGGGAGACCCAGTACTTC. The encoded protein is CASSGGLAGGETQYF. The chain joins TRBV2 to TRBJ2-5; 12 nucleotides match TRBD2. Germline V gene data show CDR1 as SNHLY and CDR2 as FYNNEI. The V and J ends lost 6 bases and 5 bases, in that order; junction bases with no gene match: 7. The CDR3 has 15 amino acids.

In the case of this clone: The same CDR3 is also encoded by other DNA sequences in this sample. V and J are TRBV29-1 and TRBJ2-7, with 9 bases aligning to TRBD2. Germline CDR1 is SQVTM and CDR2 is ANQGSEA. This CDR3 has 15 residues. V lost 1 base and J lost 0; bases outside the gene matches: 4. Written as DNA, the CDR3 is TGCAGCGTTGAAGGGCTAGCGGGAAGCTCCTACGAGCAGTACTTC. Amino acid sequence: CSVEGLAGSSYEQYF.

Notes on this clone: This sample also contains other DNA sequences that code for the same CDR3. CDR3 DNA: TGTGCCAGCTCACCCGGGGGGACCCAGTACTTC. It is translated as CASSPGGTQYF. J is TRBJ2-5 and V is TRBV18, with D possibly matching TRBD2 (6 bases). V shed 3 bases and J shed 7 bases, with 6 bases lying between them. The CDR3 is made up of 11 amino acids. Germline loops: CDR1 KGHSH, CDR2 LQKENI.

Only a few counts were recorded for this clone. The sample has other DNA sequences that encode this CDR3 too. The V call is TRBV5-1, the J call TRBJ2-5; no clear D gene. CDR3 length equals 13 residues. Germline assignment: CDR1 SGHRS and CDR2 YFSETQ. Trimming shortened V by 2 bases and J by 1 base, and 6 bases separated the two germline ends. The CDR3: CASSFGPQETQYF. DNA of the CDR3: TGCGCCAGCAGCTTCGGGCCCCAAGAGACCCAGTACTTC.

The chain links TRBV6-1 to TRBJ2-1; 7 bases fit TRBD1. CDR1 MNHNS and CDR2 SASEGT come from the germline V gene. This CDR3 contains 15 residues. V gave up 3 bases and J gave up 1 base; unmatched junction bases: 3. CDR3 in DNA: TGTGCCAGCAGTGATTTCAGGGGGTCCTACAATGAGCAGTTCTTC. It specifies CASSDFRGSYNEQFF.

This clone was seen just once. Other DNA sequences from this sample encode an identical CDR3 as well. The chain employs TRBV18 and TRBJ1-5; weak D call: TRBD1 (5 bases). CDR3 length: 14 amino acids. Germline values: CDR1 KGHSH, CDR2 LQKENI. V was pared by 2 bases and J by 4 bases, with 9 bases between. The CDR3 DNA is TGTGCCAGCTCACCAGGGGGGGGTAATCAGCCCCAGCATTTT. Its translation: CASSPGGGNQPQHF.

This clone was seen only once. The identical CDR3 is also encoded by other nucleotide sequences in the sample. The chain uses TRBV9 and TRBJ2-5; D remains unclear. Trimming shortened V by 4 bases and J by 4 bases, and 8 bases separated the two germline ends. This CDR3 has 12 residues. Germline CDR1 reads SGDLS; CDR2 reads YYNGEE. In DNA form, the CDR3 reads TGTGCCAGCAGCCCAACGGGAGAGACCCAGTACTTC. Its translation: CASSPTGETQYF.

A word on this clone: At one of its ends the junction is not consistent with the germline gene, which may arise from a read error. V gene TRBV6-1 combines with J gene TRBJ1-4, with a possible D match to TRBD1 (6 bases). This CDR3 spans 14 amino acids. Germline CDR1 reads MNHNS; CDR2 reads SASEGT. CDR3 region: CASSEGGTGEKLFF. The CDR3 nucleotides read TGTGCCAGCAGCGAAGGGGGGACGGGGGAAAAACTGTTTTTT.

With respect to this clone: Other DNA sequences of this sample code for an identical CDR3. V is TRBV29-1 and J is TRBJ1-4; no clear D gene. Germline loops: CDR1 SQVTM, CDR2 ANQGSEA. Trimming took off 4 bases at V and 0 bases at J, with 6 bases between the two ends. The CDR3 runs 13 residues. The CDR3 spells CSVAEATNEKLFF. The DNA for the CDR3 is TGCAGCGTTGCAGAAGCAACTAATGAAAAACTGTTTTTT.

The chain recombines TRBV12-5 with TRBJ2-2; 9 bases are a match to TRBD2. CDR3 length: 15 amino acids. The germline CDR1 and CDR2 sequences are LGHNT and FRNRAP. V lost 3 bases, J lost 4 bases, and 3 bases stayed unmatched. Here the CDR3 reads CASGLAGGGTGELFF. Here the CDR3 DNA reads TGTGCTAGTGGTTTAGCGGGAGGAGGCACCGGGGAGCTGTTTTTT.

The rearrangement joins TRBV6-7 to TRBJ2-5; D is possibly TRBD1 (6 bases). TRBV6-7 is flagged as an ORF with uncertain function. The ends were cut back, 6 bases at V and 5 bases at J, with 25 bases in the middle. The CDR3 totals 17 residues. Written as DNA, the CDR3 is TGTGCCAGCAGCTCCCTGTTGGTGTGGGGGCCTGGGGAGACCCAGTACTTC. Protein: CASSSLLVWGPGETQYF.

This chain connects TRBV30 to TRBJ2-1, with D hard to call. The germline CDR1 and CDR2 sequences are GTSNPN and SVGIG (reference sequence). CDR3 size: 11 residues. Deletions cut 4 bases from V and 6 bases from J, with 7 bases between. The CDR3 is CAWTVRNEQFF. In nucleotides, the CDR3 is TGTGCCTGGACAGTTCGCAATGAGCAGTTCTTC.

This clone was seen only a few times. The chain joins TRBV30 to TRBJ1-1, with D uncertain. V was clipped by 5 bases and J by 4 bases, with 14 bases between them. Germline V lookup: CDR1 GTSNPN, CDR2 SVGIG (reference sequence). The CDR3 loop spans 13 amino acids. CDR3 region: CAWVSGMGTEAFF. The DNA of the CDR3 is TGTGCCTGGGTGTCGGGGATGGGCACTGAAGCTTTCTTT.

The rearrangement links TRBV6-6 to TRBJ1-2; D remains unclear. V was shortened by 3 bases and J by 1 base, with 9 bases between the two germline ends. The CDR3 runs to 14 residues. Germline assignment: CDR1 MNHNY and CDR2 SVGAGI (reference sequence). The chain's CDR3 is CASSYNHNNYGYTF. The CDR3 DNA reads as TGTGCCAGCAGTTATAACCATAATAACTATGGCTACACCTTC.

This chain uses TRBV6-1 with TRBJ2-7; the D gene is possibly TRBD2 (5 bases). V dropped 6 bases and J dropped 3 bases, with 15 bases sitting between them. The CDR3 extends over 14 amino acids. CDR1 and CDR2 (germline): MNHNS, SASEGT. The CDR3 protein is CASSKDAGYYEQYF. The CDR3 DNA is TGTGCCAGCAGCAAGGATGCGGGCTACTACGAGCAGTACTTC.